A selection of T cell receptor beta chains follows, all from one sample in a study of blood T cell repertoires in COVID-19. Sequencing was performed with immunoSEQ multiplex PCR; in TCRdb, only in-frame clones are kept and a portion is missing. The table lists some 98,000 clones, 82% of them singletons. Sequenced: peripheral blood. All receptors derive from a man aged 70-80 years with active or convalescent COVID-19. Both conserved end residues are part of each CDR3. The D gene is left open where the match is weak. Not every row has a clone size; where given, it reads once, few, many or a size class.

j_gene: TRBJ2-2
abundance: .
d_gene: .
v_gene: TRBV5-6
CDR3nt: TGTGCCAGCAGCCCTCAGGGTCCGAACACCGGGGAGCTGTTTTTT
CDR3aa: CASSPQGPNTGELFF

j_gene: TRBJ2-5
abundance: once
d_gene: .
v_gene: TRBV19
CDR3nt: TGTGCCAGTAGTATGCTAGCCCAAGAGACCCAGTACTTC
CDR3aa: CASSMLAQETQYF

j_gene: TRBJ2-3
abundance: .
d_gene: .
v_gene: TRBV3-1/TRBV3-2
CDR3nt: TGTGCCAGCAGAGCAGGGGGGCTTAGCACAGATACGCAGTATTTT
CDR3aa: CASRAGGLSTDTQYF

j_gene: TRBJ2-1
abundance: .
d_gene: TRBD1
v_gene: TRBV4-3
CDR3nt: TGCGCCAGCAGCCAAGACCCGGTTACAGGGGGCCTGAATGAGCAGTTCTTC
CDR3aa: CASSQDPVTGGLNEQFF

j_gene: TRBJ1-1
abundance: .
d_gene: .
v_gene: TRBV10-2
CDR3nt: TGCGCCAGCAGTGCGGGGGGAAGCACTGAAGCTTTCTTT
CDR3aa: CASSAGGSTEAFF

j_gene: TRBJ2-7
abundance: .
d_gene: .
v_gene: TRBV11-3
CDR3nt: TGTGCCAGCAGTCGGGACTCCGGGAGAGCGCAGTACTTC
CDR3aa: CASSRDSGRAQYF

j_gene: TRBJ2-2
abundance: .
d_gene: .
v_gene: TRBV5-4
CDR3nt: TGTGCCAGCAGCAGGGAACAGGTTAACACCGGGGAGCTGTTTTTT
CDR3aa: CASSREQVNTGELFF

j_gene: TRBJ1-6
abundance: .
d_gene: TRBD1
v_gene: TRBV9
CDR3nt: TGTGCCAGCAGCGAAGGACAGGGTGGCTCACCCCTCCACTTT
CDR3aa: CASSEGQGGSPLHF

j_gene: TRBJ2-3
abundance: .
d_gene: .
v_gene: TRBV12-3/TRBV12-4
CDR3nt: TGTGCCAGCAGCCCAAACACAGATACGCAGTATTTT
CDR3aa: CASSPNTDTQYF

j_gene: TRBJ1-6
abundance: .
d_gene: .
v_gene: TRBV7-2
CDR3nt: TGTGCCAGCAGCTTCTCAGGGTATAATTCACCCCTCCACTTT
CDR3aa: CASSFSGYNSPLHF

j_gene: TRBJ2-1
abundance: .
d_gene: .
v_gene: TRBV13
CDR3nt: TGTGCCAGCAGCGCCCCTAGTTACAATGAGCAGTTCTTC
CDR3aa: CASSAPSYNEQFF

j_gene: TRBJ2-1
abundance: .
d_gene: TRBD2
v_gene: TRBV11-2
CDR3nt: TGTGCCAGCAGCTTAGCGGGGGGGGTAAGCAATGAGCAGTTCTTC
CDR3aa: CASSLAGGVSNEQFF

j_gene: TRBJ2-3
abundance: .
d_gene: .
v_gene: TRBV9
CDR3nt: TGTGCCAGCAGCGTAGAAAGCGTGCTCACAGATACGCAGTATTTT
CDR3aa: CASSVESVLTDTQYF

j_gene: TRBJ1-5
abundance: .
d_gene: .
v_gene: TRBV7-8
CDR3nt: TGTGCCAGCAGCTTACAGGGAGGGGGCAATCAGCCCCAGCATTTT
CDR3aa: CASSLQGGGNQPQHF

j_gene: TRBJ1-5
abundance: once
d_gene: .
v_gene: TRBV14
CDR3nt: TGTGCCAGCAGTGAGGACAAGCCCTTAAGCAATCAGCCCCAGCATTTT
CDR3aa: CASSEDKPLSNQPQHF

j_gene: TRBJ2-2
abundance: .
d_gene: .
v_gene: TRBV12-3/TRBV12-4
CDR3nt: TGTGCCAGCAGTTTAGCGCTACCCGGGGAGCTGTTTTTT
CDR3aa: CASSLALPGELFF

j_gene: TRBJ1-5
abundance: .
d_gene: .
v_gene: TRBV21-1
CDR3nt: TGTGCCAGCAGCACCCCGGGACAGGGAGGGGCTTATAGCAATCAGCCCCAGCATTTT
CDR3aa: CASSTPGQGGAYSNQPQHF

j_gene: TRBJ2-7
abundance: .
d_gene: TRBD1
v_gene: TRBV7-2
CDR3nt: TGTGCCAGCAGCCCCGACAGGGTCGAGCAGTACTTC
CDR3aa: CASSPDRVEQYF

j_gene: TRBJ1-2
abundance: .
d_gene: .
v_gene: TRBV2
CDR3nt: TGTGCCAGCAGACAGGAGCTTGCTAACTATGGCTACACCTTC
CDR3aa: CASRQELANYGYTF

j_gene: TRBJ2-1
abundance: .
d_gene: TRBD2
v_gene: TRBV18
CDR3nt: TGTGCCAGCTCCACCGGGAGGGGGGGCTCCAATGAGCAGTTCTTC
CDR3aa: CASSTGRGGSNEQFF

j_gene: TRBJ1-5
abundance: .
d_gene: .
v_gene: TRBV2
CDR3nt: TGTGCCAGCGATAGAGGGAGCAATCAGCCCCAGCATTTT
CDR3aa: CASDRGSNQPQHF

j_gene: TRBJ2-7
abundance: .
d_gene: TRBD1
v_gene: TRBV30
CDR3nt: TGTGCCTGGAACAGGGGCCCCACCGCTTACGAGCAGTACTTC
CDR3aa: CAWNRGPTAYEQYF

j_gene: TRBJ2-7
abundance: .
d_gene: .
v_gene: TRBV2
CDR3nt: TGTGCCAGCAGTGAATGGGGCCACTACGAGCAGTACTTC
CDR3aa: CASSEWGHYEQYF

j_gene: TRBJ2-1
abundance: .
d_gene: .
v_gene: TRBV4-2
CDR3nt: TGTGCCAGCAGCCAGCCGCTAGCGAATGAGCAGTTCTTC
CDR3aa: CASSQPLANEQFF

j_gene: TRBJ2-7
abundance: few
d_gene: .
v_gene: TRBV6-5
CDR3nt: TGTGCCAGCAGCCAGGACTCCTACGAGCAGTACTTC
CDR3aa: CASSQDSYEQYF

j_gene: TRBJ1-1
abundance: .
d_gene: TRBD1
v_gene: TRBV29-1
CDR3nt: TGCAGCGTCGGGGACAGGGGGACGCGAGCTTTCTTT
CDR3aa: CSVGDRGTRAFF

j_gene: TRBJ2-7
abundance: .
d_gene: .
v_gene: TRBV6-5
CDR3nt: TGTGCCAGCAGGGATAGGACAGACTACGAGCAGTACTTC
CDR3aa: CASRDRTDYEQYF

j_gene: TRBJ1-5
abundance: .
d_gene: TRBD1
v_gene: TRBV16
CDR3nt: TGTGCCAGCAGCCGTGGGGGGACAGGGGGCAGGGGCAATCAGCCCCAGCATTTT
CDR3aa: CASSRGGTGGRGNQPQHF

j_gene: TRBJ1-1
abundance: .
d_gene: .
v_gene: TRBV10-2
CDR3nt: TGCGCCACTAACCAGGGGTACACTGAAGCTTTCTTT
CDR3aa: CATNQGYTEAFF

j_gene: TRBJ1-2
abundance: .
d_gene: .
v_gene: TRBV30
CDR3nt: TGTGCCTGGAGTGTTTACCGGATGGAGGGCTACACCTTC
CDR3aa: CAWSVYRMEGYTF

j_gene: TRBJ2-5
abundance: .
d_gene: .
v_gene: TRBV7-2
CDR3nt: TGTGCCAGCAGCCCCACAGGGCTAATCAGAGAGACCCAGTACTTC
CDR3aa: CASSPTGLIRETQYF

j_gene: TRBJ2-1
abundance: .
d_gene: TRBD2
v_gene: TRBV6-5
CDR3nt: TGTGCCAGCAGTTACTCTAGCGGGGGGGCCGGGGAGCAGTTCTTC
CDR3aa: CASSYSSGGAGEQFF

j_gene: TRBJ2-7
abundance: .
d_gene: .
v_gene: TRBV12-2
CDR3nt: TGTGCAAGTCGCTTAGCCCTCCTCGGACAGGGGGTGCACGAGCAGTACTTC
CDR3aa: CASRLALLGQGVHEQYF

j_gene: TRBJ2-7
abundance: .
d_gene: TRBD1
v_gene: TRBV4-2
CDR3nt: TGTGCCAGCAGCCAGCGTTGGGGGCCGGGACAGGGAATGTCCGAGCAGTACTTC
CDR3aa: CASSQRWGPGQGMSEQYF

j_gene: TRBJ1-1
abundance: few
d_gene: TRBD1
v_gene: TRBV6-1
CDR3nt: TGTGCCAGCAGGGGGACAGGACTTAAAGCTGAAGCTTTCTTT
CDR3aa: CASRGTGLKAEAFF

j_gene: TRBJ1-1
abundance: .
d_gene: TRBD1
v_gene: TRBV27
CDR3nt: TGTGCCAGCAGGTCACCCCCCCGGGACAGCCGGGGGAACACTGAAGCTTTCTTT
CDR3aa: CASRSPPRDSRGNTEAFF

j_gene: TRBJ2-1
abundance: .
d_gene: TRBD2
v_gene: TRBV12-3/TRBV12-4
CDR3nt: TGTGCCAGCAGCTCGACTAGCGACAATGAGCAGTTCTTC
CDR3aa: CASSSTSDNEQFF

j_gene: TRBJ2-1
abundance: .
d_gene: .
v_gene: TRBV4-3
CDR3nt: TGCGCCAGCAGCCAAGATGAGGAGAATGAGCAGTTCTTC
CDR3aa: CASSQDEENEQFF

j_gene: TRBJ2-7
abundance: .
d_gene: .
v_gene: TRBV20-1
CDR3nt: TGCAGTGCTCAACAGGGCTACGAGCAGTACTTC
CDR3aa: CSAQQGYEQYF

j_gene: TRBJ2-5
abundance: .
d_gene: .
v_gene: TRBV7-9
CDR3nt: TGTGCCAGCAGCTTAACGAGGGGGGGCCCAGAGACCCAGTACTTC
CDR3aa: CASSLTRGGPETQYF

j_gene: TRBJ2-2
abundance: .
d_gene: TRBD1
v_gene: TRBV10-1
CDR3nt: TGCGCCAGCAGTTGGACAGGGGGCGGCGGGGAGCTGTTTTTT
CDR3aa: CASSWTGGGGELFF

j_gene: TRBJ1-6
abundance: .
d_gene: .
v_gene: TRBV7-9
CDR3nt: TGTGCCAGCAGCTTAAAGACACAGCATTCACCCCTCCACTTT
CDR3aa: CASSLKTQHSPLHF

j_gene: TRBJ2-5
abundance: .
d_gene: .
v_gene: TRBV15
CDR3nt: TGTGCCACCAGCCCCGGGACTTCCAAGACCCAGTACTTC
CDR3aa: CATSPGTSKTQYF

j_gene: TRBJ1-1
abundance: .
d_gene: .
v_gene: TRBV5-1
CDR3nt: TGCGCCAGCAGCTTGGATCCGGGGAAAGTGACTGAAGCTTTCTTT
CDR3aa: CASSLDPGKVTEAFF

j_gene: TRBJ1-1
abundance: few
d_gene: TRBD1
v_gene: TRBV18
CDR3nt: TGTGCCAGCTCACCGCGGGACAGGACAAGTGACACTGAAGCTTTCTTT
CDR3aa: CASSPRDRTSDTEAFF

j_gene: TRBJ1-5
abundance: few
d_gene: TRBD1
v_gene: TRBV28
CDR3nt: TGTGCCAGCAGTTCGTCCGGGACAGGGGATCAGCCCCAGCATTTT
CDR3aa: CASSSSGTGDQPQHF

j_gene: TRBJ2-2
abundance: once
d_gene: TRBD2
v_gene: TRBV19
CDR3nt: TGTGCCAGTACTTCTAGCGGGGCGAACACCGGGGAGCTGTTTTTT
CDR3aa: CASTSSGANTGELFF

j_gene: TRBJ2-7
abundance: few
d_gene: .
v_gene: TRBV11-2
CDR3nt: TGTGCCAGCAGCCTCAGGGATTACGAGCAGTACTTC
CDR3aa: CASSLRDYEQYF

j_gene: TRBJ1-1
abundance: .
d_gene: .
v_gene: TRBV14
CDR3nt: TGTGCCAGCAGCCAATTCGGCACTGAAGCTTTCTTT
CDR3aa: CASSQFGTEAFF

j_gene: TRBJ2-1
abundance: .
d_gene: TRBD2
v_gene: TRBV19
CDR3nt: TGTGCCAGTAGTTCCCAGCGGGGGGGCTCCTACAATGAGCAGTTCTTC
CDR3aa: CASSSQRGGSYNEQFF

j_gene: TRBJ2-5
abundance: .
d_gene: .
v_gene: TRBV14
CDR3nt: TGTGCCAGCAGCCAAGATTGGGCCGCAAGAGAGACCCAGTACTTC
CDR3aa: CASSQDWAARETQYF

j_gene: TRBJ2-5
abundance: .
d_gene: TRBD1
v_gene: TRBV2
CDR3nt: TGTGCCAGTACTCCCTACAGGGGAGAGACCCAGTACTTC
CDR3aa: CASTPYRGETQYF